This TCR beta chain was captured by sequencing in a study of human T cells and chemical hapten exposure. The CDR3 sequence is 12 residues long. The germline V gene encodes CDR1 DFQATT and CDR2 SNEGSKA (reference sequence). V was cut by 1 base and J by 7 bases, with 10 bases left in between. Unique molecular identifiers were linked by the library to individual cDNA molecules. TCRdb re-called the RACE reads through MiXCR, storing one row per CDR3 protein. Of 380,000 or so distinct CDR3 sequences in the sample, around 5.5% were seen once. The sample's time point: pre-sensitization, week 0. Indicated treatment: therapeutic diphenylcyclopropenone sensitization with weekly scalp DPC. Blood collection happened ahead of applying each patch test. Each donor was an alopecia patient between 18 and 70 years of age who qualified for DPC. This clonotype has just a few counts.

The receptor's source is a woman aged 18-29 years with alopecia areata. Some clones in this sample may be carry-over from other donors' samples. The chain is built from TRBV20-1 and TRBJ2-5; TRBD1 might be the D (5 bases). Sequencing used whole blood, obtained in connection with sensitization to the hapten diphenylcyclopropenone (DPC). CDR3 loop: CSARGGSGTQYF. The CDR3 bases are TGCAGTGCTAGAGGGGGCTCAGGGACCCAGTACTTC.